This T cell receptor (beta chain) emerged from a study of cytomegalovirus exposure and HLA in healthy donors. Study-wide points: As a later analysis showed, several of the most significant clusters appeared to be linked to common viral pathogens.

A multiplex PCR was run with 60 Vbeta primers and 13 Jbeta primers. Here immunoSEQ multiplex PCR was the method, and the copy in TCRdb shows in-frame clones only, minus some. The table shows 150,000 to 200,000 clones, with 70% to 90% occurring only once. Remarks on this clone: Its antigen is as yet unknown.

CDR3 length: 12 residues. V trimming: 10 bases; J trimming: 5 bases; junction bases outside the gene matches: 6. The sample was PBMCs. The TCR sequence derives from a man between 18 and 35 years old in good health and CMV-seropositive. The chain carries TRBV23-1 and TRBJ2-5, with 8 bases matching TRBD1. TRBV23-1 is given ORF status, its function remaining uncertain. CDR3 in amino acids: CANKDREETQYF. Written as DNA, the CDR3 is TGCGCCAACAAGGACAGGGAGGAGACCCAGTACTTC.